Below are 23 T cell receptor beta chains sequenced from a single sample in a study of beta chain features in type 1 diabetes. Reverse transcribing all isolated RNA meant expressed TCRB transcripts were sequenced. The assay was immunoSEQ multiplex PCR, and TCRdb's table has in-frame clones only and misses some. This table holds about 360,000 clones, 10% to 15% found once. What was sequenced was naive CD4+ T cells from blood. All receptors come from a man aged 18 to 30 in good health.

CDR3 sequence: CASNFKPTGHGYTF. Here the CDR3 DNA reads TGTGCCAGCAACTTTAAACCAACAGGGCATGGCTACACCTTC. The gene calls are TRBV5-4 and TRBJ1-2; perhaps TRBD1 as D (6 bases). Between the trimmed V and J ends, which lost 6 bases and 6 bases, there was a span of 18 bases. This CDR3 region has 14 residues. Germline-derived CDR1 and CDR2 are SGHNT and YYREEE (reference sequence).

The V gene is TRBV15, the J gene TRBJ2-7; D is undetermined. This CDR3 has 14 residues. The ends were cut back, 0 bases at V and 6 bases at J, with 12 bases in the middle. CDR1 and CDR2 from the germline V gene are LNHNV and YYDKDF (reference sequence). This chain's CDR3 is CATSRDRSRTEQYF. The CDR3 DNA reads as TGTGCCACCAGCAGAGATCGAAGTAGAACCGAGCAGTACTTC.

This clone came up a few times. V and J are TRBV19 and TRBJ1-2, with a tentative D call TRBD1 (5 bases). The V and J ends lost 4 bases and 6 bases respectively, with 6 bases between them. The germline gives CDR1 LNHDA, CDR2 SQIVND (reference sequence). The CDR3 contains 11 residues. CDR3 DNA: TGTGCCAGTAGTACAGGGAATGGCTACACCTTC. Translated: CASSTGNGYTF.

This clone was detected only a few times. The rearrangement joins TRBV7-2 to TRBJ1-2; D not certain. Germline lookup yields CDR1 SGHTA and CDR2 FQGNSA. The germline V and J ends were trimmed by 1 base and 4 bases, with 7 bases remaining between them. The CDR3 has 13 residues. CDR3 amino acids: CASSLGGSYGYTF. In nucleotides, the CDR3 is TGTGCCAGCAGCTTAGGTGGGAGCTATGGCTACACCTTC.

A word on this clone: This sample also contains other DNA sequences that code for the same CDR3. The chain combines TRBV30 with TRBJ1-5, with TRBD1 matching 7 bases. Germline-derived CDR1 and CDR2 are GTSNPN and SVGIG (reference sequence). The V segment lost 4 bases and the J segment 4 bases; nucleotides outside the gene matches: 4. This CDR3 contains 13 residues. The CDR3 is CAWNRGSNQPQHF. As DNA, the CDR3 is TGTGCCTGGAACAGGGGCTCAAATCAGCCCCAGCATTTT.

On this clone itself: Other nucleotide sequences from this sample produce the same CDR3. This chain connects TRBV19 to TRBJ1-5; possibly TRBD1 for D (5 bases). The germline gives CDR1 LNHDA, CDR2 SQIVND (reference sequence). Trimming shortened V by 5 bases and J by 6 bases, and 11 bases separated the two germline ends. The CDR3 has 13 amino acids. CDR3 amino acids: CASSGQGGQPQHF. In DNA, the CDR3 is TGTGCCAGTAGTGGGCAGGGTGGTCAGCCCCAGCATTTT.

The V and J genes are TRBV7-9 and TRBJ2-7; maybe TRBD1 (6 bases). In germline, CDR1 is SEHNR, CDR2 FQNEAQ (reference sequence). V was clipped by 7 bases and J by 2 bases, with 15 bases between them. This CDR3 has 14 residues. As DNA, the CDR3 is TGTGCCAGCACCAAATCCGGGACACCCTACGAGCAGTACTTC. This codes for CASTKSGTPYEQYF.

This clone was found many times. The gene calls are TRBV19 and TRBJ1-5; possible D gene TRBD1, 6 bases. Germline CDR1 LNHDA, CDR2 SQIVND (reference sequence). This CDR3 is 13 amino acids long. The germline V and J ends were trimmed by 8 bases and 3 bases, with 11 bases remaining between them. The CDR3 loop reads CASRDRYNQPQHF. The DNA of the CDR3 is TGTGCCAGTCGCGACAGGTACAATCAGCCCCAGCATTTT.

Of note for this clone: The sample holds other DNA sequences that translate to the same CDR3. The chain uses TRBV5-4 and TRBJ2-1; possibly TRBD2 for D (6 bases). There are 15 residues in the CDR3. V was shortened by 2 bases and J by 0 bases, with 9 bases between the two germline ends. In germline, CDR1 is SGHNT, CDR2 YYREEE (reference sequence). The chain's CDR3 is CASSLAGTSYNEQFF. The CDR3 bases are TGTGCCAGCAGCTTAGCGGGCACCTCCTACAATGAGCAGTTCTTC.

The chain links TRBV4-3 to TRBJ1-2; 7 nucleotides agree with TRBD1. Germline trimming cut 2 bases from V and 3 bases from J; bases unmatched to any gene: 3. Germline CDR1 LGHNA, CDR2 YSLEER. The CDR3 contains 14 residues. As DNA, the CDR3 is TGCGCCAGCAGCCAACCCGGACAGGACTATGGCTACACCTTC. As protein: CASSQPGQDYGYTF.

This chain links TRBV7-2 with TRBJ2-2, with TRBD2 matching 12 bases. Trimming removed 7 bases from V and 6 bases from J; junction bases left unmatched: 18. This CDR3 has 19 residues. Per the germline V gene, CDR1 is SGHTA and CDR2 is FQGNSA. The CDR3 reads CASTLPRLAGARGPGELFF. In nucleotides, the CDR3 is TGTGCCAGCACCCTGCCGCGACTAGCGGGAGCTCGAGGACCCGGGGAGCTGTTTTTT.

This clone turned up a few times. Other nucleotide sequences in the sample specify the same CDR3. This sequence joins TRBV5-1 and TRBJ2-7; perhaps TRBD2 as D (5 bases). V was pared by 0 bases and J by 7 bases, with 11 bases between. The CDR3 consists of 13 residues. Germline V gives CDR1 SGHRS, CDR2 YFSETQ. The DNA of the CDR3 is TGCGCCAGCAGCTTGGCGCTCTCGGGGGAGCAGTACTTC. Its protein product is CASSLALSGEQYF.

This clone occurred a few times. The chain couples TRBV4-2 to TRBJ2-2, with 8 bases lining up with TRBD2. The germline V gene encodes CDR1 LGHNA and CDR2 YNFKEQ. The V segment lost 4 bases and the J segment 4 bases; nucleotides outside the gene matches: 5. The CDR3 has 15 residues. The CDR3 loop is CASSRNGGVTGELFF. For the CDR3, the DNA is TGTGCCAGCAGCCGAAACGGGGGGGTCACCGGGGAGCTGTTTTTT.

The genes are TRBV2 and TRBJ2-2; 13 nucleotides line up with TRBD2. The V gene's germline CDR1 is SNHLY and CDR2 FYNNEI. The CDR3 loop spans 15 amino acids. The trim removed 9 bases at V and 5 bases at J, leaving 6 bases unmatched. The chain's CDR3 is CARGLAGERTGELFF. The CDR3 DNA follows: TGTGCCAGAGGACTAGCGGGGGAGAGGACCGGGGAGCTGTTTTTT.

The rearrangement uses TRBV29-1 and TRBJ2-7; D is possibly TRBD2 (5 bases). Germline V gives CDR1 SQVTM, CDR2 ANQGSEA. Trimming took off 4 bases at V and 0 bases at J, with 7 bases between the two ends. CDR3 length: 12 residues. CDR3 nucleotide sequence: TGCAGCGTTGGAGACTACTCCTACGAGCAGTACTTC. It translates to CSVGDYSYEQYF.

This rearrangement joins TRBV7-2 to TRBJ1-6; the D is unclear. Trimming stripped 6 bases from V and 4 bases from J, with 7 bases between. The CDR3 has 13 amino acids. CDR1 and CDR2 from the germline V gene are SGHTA and FQGNSA. The CDR3 protein is CASRQVYNSPLHF. CDR3 DNA: TGTGCCAGCAGGCAGGTTTATAATTCACCCCTCCACTTT.

There are a few counts of this clone. The rearrangement uses TRBV6-5 and TRBJ1-1; no firm D call. CDR3 size: 13 residues. Germline V lookup: CDR1 MNHEY, CDR2 SVGAGI. Trimming stripped 6 bases from V and 9 bases from J, with 17 bases between. CDR3 nucleotides: TGTGCCAGCAGGGAGAATGGGGAGGGTCAAGCTTTCTTT. This codes for CASRENGEGQAFF.

The J gene is TRBJ2-7, the V gene TRBV6-5, with TRBD1 matching 7 bases. In germline, CDR1 is MNHEY, CDR2 SVGAGI. The ends lost 0 bases at V and 4 bases at J; junction bases unmatched: 6. The CDR3 is made up of 15 amino acids. The CDR3 DNA reads as TGTGCCAGCAGTTACTCGGGGACAGACAGTTACGAGCAGTACTTC. Its translation is CASSYSGTDSYEQYF.

This chain connects TRBV9 to TRBJ1-1, with TRBD1 identical over 9 bases. Germline assignment: CDR1 SGDLS and CDR2 YYNGEE. V lost 3 bases, J lost 7 bases, and 1 base stayed unmatched. The CDR3 extends over 12 amino acids. CDR3 loop: CASSGTGDEAFF. As DNA, the CDR3 is TGTGCCAGCAGCGGGACAGGGGATGAAGCTTTCTTT.

This clone showed up just a few times. J is TRBJ2-3 and V is TRBV7-3; perhaps TRBD1 as D (6 bases). This CDR3 contains 17 residues. Germline CDR1 SGHTA, CDR2 FQGTGA. The V end lost 1 base, the J end lost 6 bases, and 20 bases lay between the germline ends. The DNA of the CDR3 is TGTGCCAGCAGCTTAAGTTCAAGGACAGTCCTATTCGATACGCAGTATTTT. Its translation: CASSLSSRTVLFDTQYF.

In the case of this clone: Other DNA sequences from this sample encode an identical CDR3 as well. V usage is TRBV30 and J usage is TRBJ1-6, with 7 bases aligning to TRBD1. The J segment lost 8 bases and the V segment lost 0 bases, leaving 4 bases of the junction unmatched. Germline V CDR1 and CDR2: GTSNPN, SVGIG (reference sequence). The CDR3 runs to 14 residues. The CDR3 bases are TGTGCCTGGAGTGTGCGCAGGGGGGATTCACCCCTCCACTTT. This translates into CAWSVRRGDSPLHF.

This clone was seen only a few times. The genes are TRBV29-1 and TRBJ1-2, with TRBD1 matching over 11 bases. Per germline, CDR1 SQVTM and CDR2 ANQGSEA. V dropped 6 bases and J dropped 6; count of bases not matched to a gene: 9. The CDR3 is 14 residues long. The DNA of the CDR3 is TGCAGCGTACTCAGGACAGGGGGCGCGAATGGCTACACCTTC. The encoded protein is CSVLRTGGANGYTF.

The chain carries TRBV29-1 and TRBJ1-4, with D tentatively TRBD1 (6 bases). V shed 5 bases and J shed 1 base, with 8 bases lying between them. CDR3 size: 13 residues. Germline V gene sequence: CDR1 SQVTM, CDR2 ANQGSEA. CDR3 sequence: CSVLGGTNEKLFF. CDR3 nucleotides: TGCAGCGTTCTAGGGGGAACTAATGAAAAACTGTTTTTT.